A selection of T cell receptor beta chains follows, all from one sample in a study of blood T cells in healthy people across ages. In TCRdb, the 5' RACE reads were re-called with MiXCR into one record per CDR3 protein. The table lists about 1.7 million distinct CDR3 sequences, 28% of them singletons. Sequenced sample: blood. Every receptor here comes from a woman in her 30s in good health. Each CDR3 is given with its conserved first and last residue. D genes are given only for firm matches. Clone size is given for some rows only: seen once, a few or many times, or a class if the clone is expanded.

j_gene,abundance,v_gene,d_gene,CDR3nt,CDR3aa
TRBJ1-1,few,TRBV5-1,NA,TGCGCCAGCAGCTTTTTGCAGGGAGGGGAAGCTTTCTTT,CASSFLQGGEAFF
TRBJ2-7,many,TRBV4-3,TRBD2,TGCGCCAGCAGCCAAGATCTTCTAGCGGGCCGCTACGAGCAGTACTTC,CASSQDLLAGRYEQYF
TRBJ1-4,NA,TRBV5-1,NA,TGCGCCAGCAGCTCCCTAGCACCTAATGAAAAACTGTTTTTT,CASSSLAPNEKLFF
TRBJ1-1,NA,TRBV6-5,TRBD1,TGTGCCAGCACCCGGGAACAGGGGCGCACTGAAGCTTTCTTT,CASTREQGRTEAFF
TRBJ1-2,few,TRBV27,TRBD1,TGTGCCAGCAACCCAGGAGGGGGACAGGCCTATGGCTACACCTTC,CASNPGGGQAYGYTF
TRBJ2-7,NA,TRBV20-1,TRBD1,TGCAGTGCTAGAGATGGGACAGGGGCTCGGGAGCAGTACTTC,CSARDGTGAREQYF
TRBJ2-2,few,TRBV7-2,NA,TGTGCCAGCAGCTATGGGGGAGTAAACGGGGAGCTGTTTTTT,CASSYGGVNGELFF
TRBJ2-3,NA,TRBV24-1,NA,TGTGCCACCAGTGATTCTTCTAGCACAGATACGCAGTATTTT,CATSDSSSTDTQYF
TRBJ2-5,few,TRBV18,NA,TGTGCCAGCTCAAGGGACCAAATTCAAGAGACCCAGTACTTC,CASSRDQIQETQYF
TRBJ2-3,NA,TRBV30,TRBD2,TGTGCCTGGAGTGCCGGGGGGAGCACAGATACGCAGTATTTT,CAWSAGGSTDTQYF
TRBJ2-7,NA,TRBV6-1,TRBD1,TGTGCCAGCAGTGAATGTACAGGGGGCCCCTACGAGCAGTACTTC,CASSECTGGPYEQYF
TRBJ2-1,NA,TRBV9,NA,TGTGCCAGCAGCGGGAGGGGGCCAGGGGGGGACAATGAGCAGTTCTTC,CASSGRGPGGDNEQFF
TRBJ2-7,NA,TRBV5-5,TRBD2,TGTGCCAGCAGCCCCAGCGGGGGAGTGACTCACGAGCAGTACTTC,CASSPSGGVTHEQYF
TRBJ2-5,many,TRBV10-3,NA,TGTGCCATCAGTGAATGGCAGGGGAGCGAGACCCAGTACTTC,CAISEWQGSETQYF
TRBJ2-5,NA,TRBV9,NA,TGTGCCAGCAGCATCCGGCCTAGCGCCCAAGAGACCCAGTACTTC,CASSIRPSAQETQYF
TRBJ2-3,NA,TRBV20-1,NA,TGCAGTGCTAGCCCTGCGGGAAGAAATACAGATACGCAGTATTTT,CSASPAGRNTDTQYF
TRBJ2-4,NA,TRBV15,NA,TGTGCCACCAGCAACGTGGGTGCAGGGGTATGGTACTTC,CATSNVGAGVWYF
TRBJ2-7,many,TRBV7-6,NA,TGTGCCAGCAGCCCCTTGGCGGGTGTCCGCTACGAGCAGTACTTC,CASSPLAGVRYEQYF
TRBJ1-4,NA,TRBV4-1,NA,TGCGCCAGCAGCCAAGATAGGGGGGGACTAAATGAAAAACTGTTTTTT,CASSQDRGGLNEKLFF
TRBJ2-1,NA,TRBV7-2,TRBD1,TGTGCCAGCAGCTTAGGAACAGGGGATCTTCAGTTCTTC,CASSLGTGDLQFF
TRBJ2-1,few,TRBV4-1,TRBD2,TGCGCCAGCAGCCTGGGACTAGTGCAAGTCGATGAGCAGTTCTTC,CASSLGLVQVDEQFF
TRBJ2-5,NA,TRBV3-1,TRBD1,TGTGCCAGCAGCCAGACGACAGGGGTCAGAGAGACCCAGTACTTC,CASSQTTGVRETQYF
TRBJ2-2,NA,TRBV7-2,TRBD2,TGTGCCAGCAGCTTGGTAGCGGGAGGAGGAACCGGGGAGCTGTTTTTT,CASSLVAGGGTGELFF
TRBJ2-7,NA,TRBV7-2,TRBD2,TGTGCCAGCAGCTTGGGACTAGCGGCCCAGGAGCAGTACTTC,CASSLGLAAQEQYF
TRBJ2-5,NA,TRBV24-1,TRBD2,TGTGCCACCAGTGATTCGCGGGGGCGGGGGGCCCAAGAGACCCAGTACTTC,CATSDSRGRGAQETQYF
TRBJ2-3,NA,TRBV18,NA,TGTGCCAGCACCCTTAGCGTGGGAATCACAGATACGCAGTATTTT,CASTLSVGITDTQYF
TRBJ1-5,NA,TRBV6-1,TRBD1,TGTGCCAGCCTGGGGGGGACAGGGAAAAGCAATCAGCCCCAGCATTTT,CASLGGTGKSNQPQHF
TRBJ2-5,NA,TRBV7-2,NA,TGTGCCATCAGCTTCGGAAAAGGGCAAGAGACCCAGTACTTC,CAISFGKGQETQYF
TRBJ2-2,few,TRBV18,NA,TGTGCCAGCTCATCCGACGGGGCCGTCACCGGGGAGCTGTTTTTT,CASSSDGAVTGELFF
TRBJ2-7,NA,TRBV10-3,TRBD2,TGTGCCATCAGTGAGTCGATTATCCTAGCGGGTACCTACGAGCAGTACTTC,CAISESIILAGTYEQYF
TRBJ1-2,NA,TRBV10-3,NA,TGTGCCATCCGCTCCTCCCAGGGCGACTATGGCTACACCTTC,CAIRSSQGDYGYTF
TRBJ2-1,many,TRBV7-3,TRBD2,TGTGCCAGCAGCCCTCGCCGGACTAGCGGGTACAATGAGCAGTTCTTC,CASSPRRTSGYNEQFF
TRBJ2-1,few,TRBV30,TRBD1,TGTGCCTGGAGAATACCGGGACAGGCCCGACATGAGCAGTTCTTC,CAWRIPGQARHEQFF
TRBJ2-1,NA,TRBV4-3,NA,TGCGCCAGCAGCCAAGGCGGCCGGGTCTACAATGAGCAGTTCTTC,CASSQGGRVYNEQFF
TRBJ1-2,many,TRBV9,NA,TGTGCCAGCAGCGCTCGACAGGTGGACGATGGCTACACCTTC,CASSARQVDDGYTF
TRBJ1-2,few,TRBV6-5,NA,TGTGCCAGCGTTGACACCAACTATGGCTACACCTTC,CASVDTNYGYTF
TRBJ2-5,NA,TRBV7-2,NA,TGTGCCAGCAGCTTGGGAGTGCCGTACCAGTACTTC,CASSLGVPYQYF
TRBJ2-1,many,TRBV12-3/TRBV12-4,NA,TGTGCCAGCAGCTTAGCGGAGTCCTCCTACAATGAGCAGTTCTTC,CASSLAESSYNEQFF
TRBJ1-6,NA,TRBV5-1,NA,TGCGCCAGCAGCTTGGTGGTCGGCAATGATTCACCCCTCCACTTT,CASSLVVGNDSPLHF
TRBJ2-5,once,TRBV12-3/TRBV12-4,TRBD2,TGTGCCAGCAGTGTACATAGCGGGGGGGGAGAGACCCAGTACTTC,CASSVHSGGGETQYF
TRBJ1-5,many,TRBV28,NA,TGTGCCAGCAGTCTTACAGGGCCGCCCCAGCATTTT,CASSLTGPPQHF
TRBJ2-1,NA,TRBV5-5,TRBD2,TGTGCCAGCACCCCTATAGCGGGGGGTTACAATGAGCAGTTCTTC,CASTPIAGGYNEQFF
TRBJ2-2,once,TRBV7-3,TRBD1,TGTGCCAGCAGCCAAGGACAGGGGGCTCTCACCGGGGAGCTGTTTTTT,CASSQGQGALTGELFF
TRBJ1-2,few,TRBV29-1,NA,TGCAGCGCCCGTGGGCAGGGTCGATCTAACTATGGCTACACCTTC,CSARGQGRSNYGYTF
TRBJ1-1,NA,TRBV29-1,TRBD1,TGCAGCGTTACCTACCTCTCACAGGGGCGGACTGAAGCTTTCTTT,CSVTYLSQGRTEAFF
TRBJ1-2,NA,TRBV20-1,TRBD1,TGCAGTGCTTGGGACAGGGGGAGTTCCAACTATGGCTACACCTTC,CSAWDRGSSNYGYTF
TRBJ2-1,NA,TRBV3-1,NA,TGTGCCAGCAGCCGAGCGGATAGGGACGATGAGCGGTTCTTC,CASSRADRDDERFF
TRBJ2-5,many,TRBV25-1,TRBD1,TGTGCCAGCACTCCGGGACAGGGTGCGGTAAAGACCCAGTACTTC,CASTPGQGAVKTQYF
TRBJ1-1,NA,TRBV7-3,TRBD1,TGTGCCAGCAGCCCCGGGACAGGGAGTGAAGCTTTCTTT,CASSPGTGSEAFF
TRBJ2-1,few,TRBV2,NA,TGTGCCAGCCACTATGGCACCGATGTTGATGAGCAGTTCTTC,CASHYGTDVDEQFF
TRBJ2-7,once,TRBV11-2,TRBD2,TGTGCCAGCAGCCCCCTCGGGACGGGGGGCTACGAGCAGTACTTC,CASSPLGTGGYEQYF
TRBJ1-1,once,TRBV3-1,NA,TGTGCCAGCAGCCAAACGGGACTCGCAGCTTTCTTT,CASSQTGLAAFF
TRBJ2-4,NA,TRBV28,NA,TGTGCCAGCAGTTTAATAGGACCAGGAGCCAAAAACATTCAGTACTTC,CASSLIGPGAKNIQYF
TRBJ2-5,few,TRBV6-2/TRBV6-3,TRBD1,TGTGCCGCGCTGGGAGTTGGGACAGCACAAGAGACCCAGTACTTC,CAALGVGTAQETQYF
TRBJ2-1,many,TRBV29-1,TRBD1,TGCAGCGTTACTGGGGACAGGGAGCTGGAGGAGCAGTTCTTC,CSVTGDRELEEQFF
TRBJ2-5,NA,TRBV20-1,NA,TGCAGTGCTGGAAGGGGGGCGTACCAAGAGACCCAGTACTTC,CSAGRGAYQETQYF
TRBJ1-5,few,TRBV7-8,TRBD1,TGTGCCAGCAGCTTAAGGTGGCAGGGGGGACAGCCCCAGCATTTT,CASSLRWQGGQPQHF